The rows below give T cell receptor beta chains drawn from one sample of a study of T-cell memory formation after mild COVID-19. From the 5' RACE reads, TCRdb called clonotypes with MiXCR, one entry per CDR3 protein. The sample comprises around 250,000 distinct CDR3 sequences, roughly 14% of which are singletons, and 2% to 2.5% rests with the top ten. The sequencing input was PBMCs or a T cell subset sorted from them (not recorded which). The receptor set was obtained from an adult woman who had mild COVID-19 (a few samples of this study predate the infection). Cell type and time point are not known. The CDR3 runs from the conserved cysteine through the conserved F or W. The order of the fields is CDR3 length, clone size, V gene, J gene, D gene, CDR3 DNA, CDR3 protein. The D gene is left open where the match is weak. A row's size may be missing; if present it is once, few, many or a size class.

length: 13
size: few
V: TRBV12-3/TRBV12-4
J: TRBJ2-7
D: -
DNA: TGTGCCAGCAGATCCGCGGGGGCAGGTGAGCAGTACTTC
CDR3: CASRSAGAGEQYF

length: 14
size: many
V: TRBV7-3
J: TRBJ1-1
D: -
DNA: TGTGCCAGCAGCTTAAGCCCGGCGAACACTGAAGCTTTCTTT
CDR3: CASSLSPANTEAFF

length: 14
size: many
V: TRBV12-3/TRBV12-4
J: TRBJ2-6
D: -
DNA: TGTGCCAGCAGCCCCCCCTCTGGGGCCAACGTCCTGACTTTC
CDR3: CASSPPSGANVLTF

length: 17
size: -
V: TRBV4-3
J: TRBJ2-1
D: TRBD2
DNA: TGCGCCAGCAGCCAAGACTTAAGCGGGAGGGCCGGGAATGAGCAGTTCTTC
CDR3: CASSQDLSGRAGNEQFF

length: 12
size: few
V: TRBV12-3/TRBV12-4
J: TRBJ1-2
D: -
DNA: TGTGCCAGCAGTTTACTTTATGGTGGCTACACCTTC
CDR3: CASSLLYGGYTF

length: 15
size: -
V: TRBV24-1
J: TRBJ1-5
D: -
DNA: TGTGCCACCAGTGAATCCAAGAAAGGCAATCAGCCCCAGCATTTT
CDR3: CATSESKKGNQPQHF

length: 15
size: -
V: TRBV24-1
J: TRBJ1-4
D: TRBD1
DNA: TGTGCCACCAGTGATATCGGGACAGGGGTTGAAAAACTGTTTTTT
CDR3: CATSDIGTGVEKLFF

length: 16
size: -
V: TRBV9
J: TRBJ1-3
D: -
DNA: TGTGCCAGCAGCGAGGCAGGGGCGGTGGCTGGAAACACCATATATTTT
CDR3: CASSEAGAVAGNTIYF

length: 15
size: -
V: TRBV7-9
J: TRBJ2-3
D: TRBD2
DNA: TGTGCCAGCAGCTTAGAGGGGACTATGTCGGATACGCAGTATTTT
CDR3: CASSLEGTMSDTQYF

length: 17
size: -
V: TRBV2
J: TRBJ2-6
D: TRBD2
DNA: TGTGCCAGCAGTCTAACTAGCGGGGGCTCTGGGGCCAACGTCCTGACTTTC
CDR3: CASSLTSGGSGANVLTF

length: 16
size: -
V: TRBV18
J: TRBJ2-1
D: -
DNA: TGTGCCAGCTCATCCGTCCAGGTTTGGGGAAACAATGAGCAGTTCTTC
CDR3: CASSSVQVWGNNEQFF

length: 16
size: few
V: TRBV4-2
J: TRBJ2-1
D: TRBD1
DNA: TGTGCCAGCAGCCGGGACAGGGGGCTCTCCTACAATGAGCAGTTCTTC
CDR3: CASSRDRGLSYNEQFF

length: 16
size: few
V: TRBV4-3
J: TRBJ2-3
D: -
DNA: TGCGCCAGCAGCCAAGCGTCAGTAGGGGGCACAGATACGCAGTATTTT
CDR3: CASSQASVGGTDTQYF

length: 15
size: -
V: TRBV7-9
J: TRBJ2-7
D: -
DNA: TGTGCCAGCAGCCCTCGACAGGGTGAAGGGAGGGAGCAGTACTTC
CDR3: CASSPRQGEGREQYF

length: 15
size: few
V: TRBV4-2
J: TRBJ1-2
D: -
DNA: TGTGCCAGCAGCCAAGTCGAGGGAGTAGGCTATGGCTACACCTTC
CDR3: CASSQVEGVGYGYTF

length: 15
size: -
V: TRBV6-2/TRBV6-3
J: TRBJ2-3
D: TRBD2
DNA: TGTGCCAGCAGTTACGAGGCGGGAGGCTCAGATACGCAGTATTTT
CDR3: CASSYEAGGSDTQYF

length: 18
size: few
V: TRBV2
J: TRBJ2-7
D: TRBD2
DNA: TGTGCCAGCAGCCCACCCCGACTAGCGGAAATGAGCTCCTACGAGCAGTACTTC
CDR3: CASSPPRLAEMSSYEQYF